This T cell receptor beta chain was obtained from a study of blood T cell repertoires in COVID-19. Trimming took 7 bases from V and 6 from J; bases not matched to a gene: 6. CDR3 length: 12 amino acids. The germline V gene encodes CDR1 SQVTM and CDR2 ANQGSEA. The method was immunoSEQ multiplex PCR; TCRdb's version includes in-frame clones alone and lacks a portion of them. Among 250,000 to 350,000 clones, approximately 91% were seen once, and the ten largest hold about 2.2%. The receptor was isolated from a young woman with COVID-19, enrolled during active disease. The sequencing input was peripheral blood. The chain couples TRBV29-1 to TRBJ2-1; 7 bases line up with TRBD2. The CDR3 coding sequence is TGCAGCGGCGGACTAGTAGTCAATGAGCAGTTCTTC. As protein: CSGGLVVNEQFF.